This T cell receptor beta chain was identified in a study of blood T cells in healthy people across ages. For the second PCR, which ran for about 7 to 11 cycles, a sample-barcoded 5' primer and a J-beta primer mix were used. Each cDNA molecule, via a template-switch adaptor with 12 random nucleotides, was tagged. Each CDR3 protein is one row after TCRdb ran MiXCR on the 5' RACE reads. The sample yields 1.5 million to 2 million distinct CDR3 sequences, about 50% seen once. Each individual donor underwent a draw of approximately 9.6 milliliters of peripheral blood. Trimming stripped 1 base from V and 4 bases from J, with 8 bases between. The CDR3 covers 13 residues. In germline, CDR1 is SGHKS, CDR2 YYEKEE (reference sequence).

This TCR was sampled from a woman aged 40 to 50 in good health. The rearrangement links TRBV5-5 to TRBJ2-5, with D unresolved. Sequencing was performed on blood. CDR3: CASSLQVGETQYF. The DNA for the CDR3 is TGTGCCAGCAGCTTGCAGGTTGGAGAGACCCAGTACTTC.